The rows below give T cell receptor beta chains drawn from one sample of a study of cytomegalovirus exposure and HLA in healthy donors. Assay: immunoSEQ multiplex PCR; the TCRdb copy retains only in-frame clones and omits some. The sample lists fewer than 70,000 clones; around 73% were seen once. The material sequenced was PBMCs. The origin of the receptors is a man aged 50 to 60 in good health and CMV-seronegative. Both conserved end residues are part of each CDR3.

CDR3: CASSLDMTEAFF
V: TRBV7-9

CDR3: CSASGSNEQFF
V: TRBV20-1

CDR3: CASSWDRAPTDTQYF
V: TRBV5-6

CDR3: CASIGAGKPGGELFF
V: TRBV9

CDR3: CASSGDRVSETQYF
V: TRBV28

CDR3: CACLGGFQYF
V: TRBV30

CDR3: CASSERGNTEAFF
V: TRBV6-1

CDR3: CASRYGWSTGLYEQFF
V: TRBV11-2

CDR3: CASSAGLLDNEQFF
V: TRBV2

CDR3: CASSHDSSYNEQFF
V: TRBV14

CDR3: CSVGTKGGNYGYTF
V: TRBV29-1

CDR3: CASSQKAARGQTYEQYF
V: TRBV5-1

CDR3: CASHLVGSNQPQHF
V: TRBV21-1

CDR3: CASTASRGQGPSYNEQFF
V: TRBV5-6

CDR3: CASSVEVDTNTGELFF
V: TRBV9

CDR3: CASSLVADILISPLHF
V: TRBV27

CDR3: CASSEQGTTRLAFF
V: TRBV2

CDR3: CASRGLTSGGADEQFF
V: TRBV10-2

CDR3: CASSSIAGGRPGELFF
V: TRBV6-5

CDR3: CASSATGTTGRNQPQHF
V: TRBV21-1

CDR3: CASSADRSTNEQFF
V: TRBV7-9

CDR3: CASSLDRGGGYTF
V: TRBV28

CDR3: CAWSEWTSGSLYEQYF
V: TRBV30

CDR3: CASSLTGTGMGEQYF
V: TRBV5-1

CDR3: CASSSPGQGNYGYTF
V: TRBV19

CDR3: CASRYRDGDTEAFF
V: TRBV9

CDR3: CSVEPRLVGEQFF
V: TRBV29-1

CDR3: CASSLLSSGGSTDTQYF
V: TRBV7-6

CDR3: CASSQDRHQPQHF
V: TRBV7-7

CDR3: CASSLADRGPPELFF
V: TRBV5-1

CDR3: CASSPSQAAGGIYNEQFF
V: TRBV18

CDR3: CASSSAGGALNTEAFF
V: TRBV5-4

CDR3: CASSVGAGAPNTGELFF
V: TRBV9

CDR3: CASSSTKRAASGNTIYF
V: TRBV5-1

CDR3: CASSSDRGLKETQYF
V: TRBV6-5

CDR3: CASSPDRDYGYTF
V: TRBV6-1

CDR3: CASSLRGGGTDTQYF
V: TRBV7-9

CDR3: CASSYSRGDTDTQYF
V: TRBV6-5

CDR3: CASSSGTGGLYEQYF
V: TRBV9

CDR3: CAWSVLTGNTIYF
V: TRBV30

CDR3: CASRARDTEAFF
V: TRBV6-5

CDR3: CASSYWDRGRETQYF
V: TRBV6-5

CDR3: CASSQWRDSPLHF
V: TRBV23-1

CDR3: CASSLGSWGTQYF
V: TRBV7-3

CDR3: CASSPVHGNTIYF
V: TRBV19